The 3 T cell receptor beta chains reported below all come from one sample, sequenced in a study of CD8+ T cells in alopecia areata. Investigators isolated RNA and reverse transcribed it into cDNA to act as the sequencing template. This table comes from immunoSEQ multiplex PCR, and its TCRdb copy is limited to in-frame clones, with some not included. The sample records around 120,000 clones, about 61% being singletons. The treatment: oral pan-JAK inhibitor, 5-10 mg twice daily. The sequenced sample was CD8+ T cells sorted from blood, obtained at week 4, from a patient treated with tofacitinib. These receptors were taken from a human donor with alopecia areata.

The rearrangement joins TRBV5-4 to TRBJ2-1; TRBD1 might be the D (6 bases). V lost 3 bases and J 6 bases, leaving 10 bases between the germline ends. The germline V gene has CDR1 SGHNT and CDR2 YYREEE (reference sequence). The CDR3 contains 13 residues. The CDR3 is CASSSDSLNEQFF. CDR3 in DNA: TGTGCCAGCAGCTCGGACAGCCTCAATGAGCAGTTCTTC.

This clone was counted a few times. J is TRBJ1-6 and V is TRBV27, with D maybe TRBD1 (5 bases). Germline CDR1 reads MNHEY; CDR2 reads SMNVEV (reference sequence). The V end lost 4 bases, the J end lost 7 bases, and 11 bases lay between the germline ends. CDR3 length equals 14 residues. The CDR3 loop is CASSSTASNSPLHF. DNA of the CDR3: TGTGCCAGCAGTTCGACAGCCAGCAATTCACCCCTCCACTTT.

A few counts support this clone. This rearrangement joins TRBV29-1 to TRBJ2-7; a possible D gene is TRBD2 (5 bases). The CDR3 is 15 residues long. Trimming pared 5 bases from V and 3 bases from J, leaving 20 bases between. CDR1 is SQVTM, CDR2 ANQGSEA, per germline. The CDR3 is CSVRSQRTGFYEQYF. CDR3 nucleotide sequence: TGCAGCGTTCGGTCACAGAGGACGGGGTTCTACGAGCAGTACTTC.